Below, 5 T cell receptor beta chains from the same sample are listed, as sequenced in a study of neurological immune-mediated disorders. TCRdb re-called the 5' RACE reads with MiXCR, one entry per CDR3 protein. This sample yields some 50,000 distinct CDR3 sequences, of which approximately 17% are seen a single time; roughly 4% belongs to the top ten. The sequenced sample consisted of PBMCs. Receptors originate from a man in his 60s in good health.

Relative to its sample, this clonotype is medium-sized. The chain joins TRBV4-1 to TRBJ2-2, with 10 bases aligning to TRBD2. V shed 3 bases and J 3 bases; nucleotides not matched to a gene: 4. The CDR3 is 16 amino acids. Germline V CDR1 and CDR2: MGHRA, YSYEKL. The CDR3 region has the DNA TGCGCCAGCAGCCATGAAAGCGGGAGGGACACCGGGGAGCTGTTTTTT. Amino acid sequence: CASSHESGRDTGELFF.

This clonotype was seen ten or more times. This rearrangement joins TRBV7-8 to TRBJ2-7; TRBD1 or TRBD2 may be the D gene (5 bases each). V was shortened by 1 base and J by 2 bases, with 12 bases between the two germline ends. Germline-derived CDR1 and CDR2 are SGHVS and FQNEAQ. The CDR3 consists of 15 residues. CDR3 nucleotide sequence: TGTGCCAGCAGCTTAGTTCCGGGACGGGCCTACGAGCAGTACTTC. It encodes CASSLVPGRAYEQYF.

This clonotype was seen repeatedly, ten times or more. V usage is TRBV20-1 and J usage is TRBJ2-1; 8 bases are a match to TRBD2. CDR1 DFQATT and CDR2 SNEGSKA come from the germline V gene (reference sequence). V shed 6 bases, J shed 8 bases, and the junction held 9 bases outside the gene matches. This CDR3 comprises 13 residues. The CDR3 DNA reads as TGCAGTGCCCGGACTAGCCTGATTGATGAGCAGTTCTTC. This translates into CSARTSLIDEQFF.

This clonotype was detected ten times or more. The chain couples TRBV25-1 to TRBJ2-6; D is possibly TRBD1 (6 bases). The V end was cut by 2 bases, the J end by 4 bases, with 9 bases between. Germline CDR1 MGHDK, CDR2 SYGVNS. There are 15 residues in the CDR3. The CDR3 nucleotides read TGTGCCAGCAGTGAACAGGGGTCCGGGGCCAACGTCCTGACTTTC. This sequence encodes CASSEQGSGANVLTF.

This clonotype was counted many times. This chain uses TRBV6-5 with TRBJ2-7, with D perhaps given as TRBD1 or TRBD2 (5 bases each). V gave up 2 bases and J gave up 4 bases, with 15 bases separating them. Germline CDR1 reads MNHEY; CDR2 reads SVGAGI. The CDR3 is 15 residues long. The CDR3 DNA reads as TGTGCCAGCAGTTACGTGGGACGGGATAGTTACGAGCAGTACTTC. Protein: CASSYVGRDSYEQYF.